The 18 T cell receptor beta chains in this list originate from one sample, sequenced in a study of molecular identifiers for immune sequencing clone quantification. MiXCR was run by TCRdb on the PCR reads, yielding one entry per CDR3 protein. The sample contains some 320,000 distinct CDR3 sequences, roughly 24% of which appear only once. The sample taken for sequencing was naive CD8+ T cells from blood, with Jurkat cell RNA spiked in. The subset is: FACS-sorted CD8+CD4-CCR7+CD45RA+ naive T cells. The origin of the receptors is a human donor in good health. Some libraries in this study had Jurkat cell RNA spiked in.

There are many counts of this clonotype. The J gene is TRBJ1-1, the V gene TRBV7-9; D gene ambiguous. This CDR3 region has 13 residues. Deletions cut 4 bases from V and 6 bases from J, with 12 bases between. CDR1 SEHNR and CDR2 FQNEAQ come from the germline V gene (reference sequence). The CDR3 region has the DNA TGTGCCAGCAGCTACGAGAATTGGGCTGAAGCTTTCTTT. This sequence encodes CASSYENWAEAFF.

About this clonotype itself: Being one base from a much bigger clone, this may be a read error. V usage is TRBV7-6 and J usage is TRBJ1-1; weak D call: TRBD1 (6 bases). V was pared by 0 bases and J by 3 bases, with 11 bases between. The CDR3 runs to 15 residues. Germline V gene data show CDR1 as SGHVS and CDR2 as FNYEAQ. CDR3 sequence reads: CASSLARDMDTEAFF. CDR3 in DNA: TGTGCCAGCAGCTTAGCGCGGGACATGGACACTGAAGCTTTCTTT.

This clonotype was counted many times. The V gene is TRBV4-3, the J gene TRBJ2-7, with 9 nucleotides matching TRBD1. This CDR3 spans 15 amino acids. With 5 bases clipped from V and 5 bases from J, the junction kept 10 bases outside the gene matches. Germline V CDR1 and CDR2: LGHNA, YSLEER. CDR3 nucleotides: TGCGCCAGCAGCTACAGTCCCGGGACAGGGAACGAGCAGTACTTC. Residues: CASSYSPGTGNEQYF.

Notes on this clonotype: It may be a read error: a sequence one base away is much more abundant. The J gene is TRBJ2-7, the V gene TRBV7-9; D uncertain. CDR3 length: 15 amino acids. Germline V gene data show CDR1 as SEHNR and CDR2 as FQNEAQ (reference sequence). The CDR3 DNA reads TGTGCCAGCAGCTTAGGGTCCCGGTTGGGGTACGAGCAGAACTTC. Amino acids: CASSLGSRLGYEQNF.

The sample holds a few counts of this clonotype. The CDR3 spells CASRDWAGSPEEYF. CDR3 nucleotides: TGTGCCAGCAGGGATTGGGCGGGCTCCCCCGAGGAGTATTTT. The rearrangement uses TRBV11-2 and TRBJ2-3, with D perhaps TRBD2 (5 bases). This CDR3 is 14 amino acids long. Germline V gene data show CDR1 as SGHAT and CDR2 as FQNNGV. V was cut by 6 bases and J by 13 bases, with 23 bases left in between.

The chain recombines TRBV7-2 with TRBJ2-1; D gene unclear. V was pared by 8 bases and J by 9 bases, with 8 bases between. This CDR3 is built from 10 residues. From germline, CDR1 is SGHTA and CDR2 FQGNSA. Here the CDR3 reads CASEWGEQFF. The CDR3 DNA is TGTGCCAGCGAGTGGGGTGAGCAGTTCTTC.

This chain joins TRBV15 and TRBJ2-7; tentatively, D is TRBD1 (6 bases). Germline V CDR1 and CDR2: LNHNV, YYDKDF (reference sequence). The length of the CDR3 is 15 residues. Trimming removed 4 bases from V and 6 bases from J, with 19 bases in between. The CDR3 DNA sequence: TGTGCCACCAGCAACACAGGGCTGCTCACCTGCGAGCAGTACTTC. The encoded protein is CATSNTGLLTCEQYF.

This clonotype appeared once. It may be a read error: a sequence one base away is much more abundant. Here the CDR3 reads CASSHPDREREQYF. CDR3 in DNA: TGTGCCAGCAGCCACCCCGACAGGGAGCGCGAGCAGTACTTC. The rearrangement links TRBV7-9 to TRBJ2-7; 7 nucleotides line up with TRBD1. This CDR3 is built from 14 residues. J lost 6 bases, V lost 5 bases, and 10 bases had no gene match. CDR1 is SEHNR and CDR2 is FQNEAQ in the germline V gene (reference sequence).

Turning to this clonotype: The junction does not match germline at one end; this may be a read error. This chain connects TRBV12-3 or TRBV12-4 to TRBJ2-5; 10 bases are a match to TRBD1. This CDR3 has 14 residues. CDR3: CASSPGQGQGTQYF. DNA of the CDR3: TGTGCCAGCAGTCCGGGACAGGGGCAAGGGACCCAGTACTTC.

This clonotype appeared many times. The chain's CDR3 is CSVGLRADTQYF. As DNA, the CDR3 is TGCAGCGTTGGGCTTAGGGCAGATACGCAGTATTTT. V gene TRBV29-1 combines with J gene TRBJ2-3; D call uncertain. Germline CDR1 is SQVTM and CDR2 is ANQGSEA. There are 12 residues in the CDR3. The V end was cut by 4 bases, the J end by 4 bases, with 9 bases between.

Many counts were recorded for this clonotype. The chain joins TRBV7-9 to TRBJ2-1; perhaps D is TRBD1 or TRBD2 (5 bases each). The CDR3 extends over 14 amino acids. Trimming took off 2 bases at V and 4 bases at J, with 9 bases between the two ends. Germline assignment: CDR1 SEHNR and CDR2 FQNEAQ (reference sequence). The CDR3 here is CASSLIGGYNEQFF. CDR3 DNA: TGTGCCAGCAGCTTAATTGGGGGTTACAATGAGCAGTTCTTC.

This clonotype was found once. A clone one base away is much larger, so this may be a read error. This chain uses TRBV4-1 with TRBJ2-7; D tentatively fits TRBD1 or TRBD2 (5 bases each). The CDR3 spans 15 residues. Germline-derived CDR1 and CDR2 are MGHRA and YSYEKL. CDR3 in DNA: TGCGCCAGCAGCCACGGGACGTCAAGCTCCGACGAGCAGTACTTC. Its translation: CASSHGTSSSDEQYF.

J is TRBJ2-3 and V is TRBV28, with TRBD2 identical over 12 bases. Trimming cost V 3 bases and J 4 bases; bases outside gene matches: 11. From germline, CDR1 is MDHEN and CDR2 SYDVKM. CDR3 length equals 18 residues. The CDR3 DNA sequence: TGTGCCAGCAGTTTTTCCCCCCGACTAGCGGGAGCTCCAGATACGCAGTATTTT. This codes for CASSFSPRLAGAPDTQYF. Using reference TRBV28 and TRBJ2-3 for the parts outside the CDR3, the full variable domain is DVKVTQSSRYLVKRTGEKVFLECVQDMDHENMFWYRQDPGLGLRLIYFSYDVKMKEKGDIPEGYSVSREKKERFSLILESASTNQTSMYLCASSFSPRLAGAPDTQYFGPGTRLTVL.

Here the CDR3 reads CASSERQGRSYGYTF. For the CDR3, the DNA is TGTGCCAGCAGTGAAAGACAGGGGCGCAGCTATGGCTACACCTTC. The chain employs TRBV2 and TRBJ1-2; 8 bases are a match to TRBD1. Germline CDR1 is SNHLY and CDR2 is FYNNEI. The trim removed 2 bases at V and 4 bases at J, leaving 6 bases unmatched. The length of the CDR3 is 15 residues.

This clonotype was observed a few times. The V gene is TRBV25-1, the J gene TRBJ1-6; D remains unclear. V was pared by 10 bases and J by 5 bases, with 12 bases between. This CDR3 has 13 amino acids. The germline CDR1 and CDR2 sequences are MGHDK and SYGVNS. CDR3 in amino acids: CANCREDNSPLHF. DNA for the CDR3: TGTGCCAACTGCCGGGAAGATAATTCACCCCTCCACTTT.

In regard to this clonotype: The junction shows a germline mismatch at one end, possibly a read error. The chain carries TRBV13 and TRBJ2-7, with TRBD1 matching over 8 bases. CDR1 is PRHDT, CDR2 FYEKMQ, per germline (reference sequence). The CDR3 runs to 13 residues. The CDR3 protein is CAGSPRQGYEQYF. The CDR3 nucleotides are TGTGCCGGCAGCCCCAGACAGGGGTACGAGCAGTACTTC.

In DNA form, the CDR3 reads TGTGCCAGCGGACACCTTACGAACACCGGGGAGCTGTTTTTT. Protein: CASGHLTNTGELFF. The chain links TRBV6-5 to TRBJ2-2; TRBD1 is a possible D gene (5 bases). Germline values: CDR1 MNHEY, CDR2 SVGAGI. Deletions cut 8 bases from V and 0 bases from J, with 10 bases between. The CDR3 covers 14 residues.

This chain joins TRBV30 and TRBJ1-5; a weak D match, TRBD1 (5 bases). This CDR3 spans 13 amino acids. The ends were cut back, 2 bases at V and 9 bases at J, with 14 bases in the middle. CDR1 and CDR2 from the germline V gene are GTSNPN and SVGIG (reference sequence). The CDR3 reads CAWSIPGDPPQHF. In DNA form, the CDR3 reads TGTGCCTGGAGTATCCCGGGGGATCCGCCCCAGCATTTT.